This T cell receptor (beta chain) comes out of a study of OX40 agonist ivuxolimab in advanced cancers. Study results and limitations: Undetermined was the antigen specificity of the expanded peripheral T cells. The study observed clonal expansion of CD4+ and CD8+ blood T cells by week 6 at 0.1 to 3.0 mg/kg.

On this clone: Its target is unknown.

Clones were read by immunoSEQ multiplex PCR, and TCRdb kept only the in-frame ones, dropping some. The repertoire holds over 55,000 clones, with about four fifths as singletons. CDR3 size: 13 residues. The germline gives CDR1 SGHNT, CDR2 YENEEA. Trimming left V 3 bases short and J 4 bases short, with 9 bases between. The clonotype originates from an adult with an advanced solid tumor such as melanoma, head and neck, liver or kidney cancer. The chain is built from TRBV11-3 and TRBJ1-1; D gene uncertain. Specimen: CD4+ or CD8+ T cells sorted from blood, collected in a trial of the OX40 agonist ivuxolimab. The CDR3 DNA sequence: TGTGCCAGCAGCTTCGGACTCGCCACTGAAGCTTTCTTT. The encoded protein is CASSFGLATEAFF. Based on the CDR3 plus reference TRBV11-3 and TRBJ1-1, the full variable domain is EAGVVQSPRYKIIEKKQPVAFWCNPISGHNTLYWYLQNLGQGPELLIRYENEEAVDDSQLPKDRFSAERLKGVDSTLKIQPAELGDSAVYLCASSFGLATEAFFGQGTRLTVV.